These 2 T cell receptor beta chains originate from one sample sequenced in a study of T and B cells in COVID-19 patients. From blood, roughly 220-550 ng of genomic DNA served as TRB template. Multiplex PCR with BIOMED2 TRB-A/B primer pools amplified TRB rearrangements. TCRdb called the multiplex PCR reads again in MiXCR, with one record for every CDR3 protein. Altogether 10,000 to 15,000 distinct CDR3 sequences are present, nearly 30% being singletons, with the ten largest covering approximately 26%. Source material: blood. These receptors came from a human donor who had recovered from COVID-19.

This clonotype was seen many times. The rearrangement uses TRBV5-4 and TRBJ2-1; D is perhaps TRBD2 (5 bases). The CDR3 length is 16 residues. Looked up from germline, CDR1 is SGHNT and CDR2 is YYREEE (reference sequence). With 0 bases removed from V and 0 bases from J, the gap between germline ends came to 10 bases. The CDR3 nucleotides read TGTGCCAGCAGCTTGGGTGCGGGCCACTCCTACAATGAGCAGTTCTTC. Its protein product is CASSLGAGHSYNEQFF.

This clonotype was seen only once. The chain carries TRBV7-9 and TRBJ1-5; D is unresolved. V dropped 0 bases and J dropped 0 bases, with 6 bases sitting between them. This CDR3 contains 15 residues. Per germline, CDR1 SEHNR and CDR2 FQNEAQ (reference sequence). The CDR3, as DNA: TGTGCCAGCAGCTTAGCTTTGGATAGCAATCAGCCCCAGCATTTT. Protein sequence: CASSLALDSNQPQHF. Variable domain in full (rest from reference TRBV7-9 and TRBJ1-5): DTGVSQNPRHKITKRGQNVTFRCDPISEHNRLYWYRQTLGQGPEFLTYFQNEAQLEKSRLLSDRFSAERPKGSFSTLEIQRTEQGDSAMYLCASSLALDSNQPQHFGDGTRLSIL.